What follows are 5 T cell receptor beta chains derived from one specimen sequenced in a study of identical twins. TCRdb itself ran the 5' RACE reads through MiXCR, one entry per CDR3 protein. The repertoire holds roughly 220,000 distinct CDR3 sequences, 5.5% to 7.5% seen once, with roughly 15% in the top ten. The data also belong to a second study, concerning T cells expressing NK-cell markers.

The specimen sequenced was CD8+ T cells sorted from blood. These receptors all come from a woman aged 18-29 years in good health.

The chain links TRBV4-2 to TRBJ1-1, with TRBD1 as a possible D gene (5 bases). Per the germline V gene, CDR1 is LGHNA and CDR2 is YNFKEQ. V lost 5 bases to trimming and J lost 5 bases, with 15 bases between them. The CDR3 covers 14 residues. CDR3 coding DNA: TGTGCCAGCAGCTATCTAGGGGAGGGGACTGAAGCTTTCTTT. Its translation: CASSYLGEGTEAFF.

This clonotype came up a few times. This sequence joins TRBV4-2 and TRBJ2-1, with 12 bases aligning to TRBD2. J was trimmed by 5 bases and V by 3 bases; bases with no gene match: 5. The CDR3 is 16 residues long. Germline lookup yields CDR1 LGHNA and CDR2 YNFKEQ. Here the CDR3 reads CASSHGPSGGDNEQFF. CDR3 nucleotide sequence: TGTGCCAGCAGCCATGGACCTAGCGGGGGGGACAATGAGCAGTTCTTC.

This clonotype occurred a few times. The chain carries TRBV7-6 and TRBJ2-1; possible D gene TRBD2, 7 bases. CDR1 is SGHVS, CDR2 FNYEAQ, per germline. Trimming pared 5 bases from V and 8 bases from J, leaving 25 bases between. CDR3 length: 17 residues. CDR3 sequence reads: CASSREGGLLPRDEQFF. CDR3 coding DNA: TGTGCCAGCAGCCGAGAGGGGGGGCTTCTCCCCAGGGATGAGCAGTTCTTC.

This clonotype was observed at least ten times. V usage is TRBV10-3 and J usage is TRBJ2-1; 9 bases map to TRBD2. The germline CDR1 and CDR2 sequences are ENHRY and SYGVKD. The CDR3 is 14 amino acids. The V and J ends lost 6 bases and 5 bases, in that order; junction bases with no gene match: 5. CDR3 nucleotide sequence: TGTGCCATCAGGGAGCGGGGGGACCACAATGAGCAGTTCTTC. Translated: CAIRERGDHNEQFF.

This clonotype was counted between two and nine times. The genes are TRBV27 and TRBJ2-4; 7 nucleotides agree with TRBD1. CDR1 and CDR2 (germline): MNHEY, SMNVEV (reference sequence). V dropped 3 bases and J dropped 0; count of bases not matched to a gene: 8. This CDR3 has 17 amino acids. This chain's CDR3 is CASSFLGQAVAKNIQYF. The DNA for the CDR3 is TGTGCCAGCAGTTTCCTTGGACAGGCGGTAGCCAAAAACATTCAGTACTTC.